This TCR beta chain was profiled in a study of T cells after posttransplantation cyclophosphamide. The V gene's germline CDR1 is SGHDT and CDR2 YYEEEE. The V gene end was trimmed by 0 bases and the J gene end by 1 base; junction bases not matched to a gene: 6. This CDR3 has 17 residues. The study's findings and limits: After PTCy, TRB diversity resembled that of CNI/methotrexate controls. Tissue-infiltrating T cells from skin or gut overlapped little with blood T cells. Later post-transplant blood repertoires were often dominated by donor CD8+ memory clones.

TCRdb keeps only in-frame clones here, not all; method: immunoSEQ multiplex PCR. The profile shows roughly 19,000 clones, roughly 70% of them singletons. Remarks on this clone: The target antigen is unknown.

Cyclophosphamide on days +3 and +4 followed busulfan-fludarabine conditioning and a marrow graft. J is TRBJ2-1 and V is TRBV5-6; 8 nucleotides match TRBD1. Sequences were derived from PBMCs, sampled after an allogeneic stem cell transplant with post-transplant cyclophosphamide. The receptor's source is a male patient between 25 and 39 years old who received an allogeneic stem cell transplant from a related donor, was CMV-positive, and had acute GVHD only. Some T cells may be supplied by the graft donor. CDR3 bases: TGTGCCAGCAGCTTGGGGGGGACAGGACCATCCTACAATGAGCAGTTCTTC. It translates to CASSLGGTGPSYNEQFF.